This T cell receptor (beta chain) was documented in a study of T cell changes during pregnancy in multiple sclerosis. Germline V gives CDR1 WSHSY, CDR2 SAAADI. The CDR3 is 14 residues long. V gave up 5 bases and J gave up 5 bases; unmatched junction bases: 4. Measured with immunoSEQ multiplex PCR; TCRdb has only the in-frame clones, and not every one. The data show 28,000 or so clones, 88% seen once. The rearrangement joins TRBV10-2 to TRBJ2-5, with TRBD2 identical over 11 bases. The specimen comprised CD8+ T cells from peripheral blood mononuclear cells, sampled in the second trimester of pregnancy. The sequence was collected from a female donor with multiple sclerosis, enrolled in a pregnancy study. This CDR3 reads CASSLAGGLETQYF. CDR3 bases: TGCGCCAGCAGTTTAGCGGGGGGGCTCGAGACCCAGTACTTC.